This T cell receptor beta chain was observed in a study of blood T cell repertoires in COVID-19. Study at large: Material from acute and convalescent COVID-19 was sourced from the United States, Italy and Spain.

The study drew participants aged roughly 18 to 95 years from 20 to 30 US areas. Assignment of participants to cohorts was predicated upon participant-reported clinical history. This CDR3 has 13 residues. Per germline, CDR1 SGHTA and CDR2 FQGNSA. Deletions cut 0 bases from V and 6 bases from J, with 9 bases between. Under the authors' procedure: Reference gene primer amplification in the assay estimated nucleated cell counts. Clones were read by immunoSEQ multiplex PCR, and TCRdb kept only the in-frame ones, dropping some. V and J calls and clone size are copied from that table; D and trimming were computed from the DNA. The sample holds under 150,000 clones, 75% to 90% seen once.

This rearrangement joins TRBV7-2 to TRBJ2-7, with D perhaps matching TRBD1 (5 bases). The sequence came from a woman aged 45-60 years who had recovered from COVID-19. The sample consisted of PBMCs or T cells enriched from blood (not recorded which). CDR3 DNA sequence: TGTGCCAGCAGCTTAGCGGTAGGGGCCGAGCAGTACTTC. It yields the protein CASSLAVGAEQYF.